This passage covers 2 T cell receptor beta chains from one sample sequenced in a study of identical twins. TCRdb fed the 5' RACE reads into MiXCR, producing one record per CDR3 protein. The repertoire holds 310,000 or so distinct CDR3 sequences, roughly 8.6% seen once, with 2% to 2.5% in the top ten. The sample also formed part of further work on yellow fever vaccine responses in identical twins.

Sequenced input: memory (CD45RO+) T cells sorted from blood. The receptors here all came from a woman younger than 35 in good health.

This clonotype was seen repeatedly, ten times or more. The rearrangement joins TRBV6-1 to TRBJ2-1; D might be TRBD2 (6 bases). The V gene lost 1 base and the J gene lost 0 bases, with 10 bases spanning the gap. This CDR3 is built from 16 residues. CDR1 and CDR2 from the germline V gene are MNHNS and SASEGT. CDR3 loop: CASSEERASSYNEQFF. CDR3 sequence (DNA): TGTGCCAGCAGTGAAGAGCGGGCGAGCTCCTACAATGAGCAGTTCTTC.

This clonotype has only a few counts. The chain has TRBV24-1 and TRBJ2-3, with 7 bases matching TRBD2. The CDR3 length is 12 residues. Germline CDR1 and CDR2: KGHDR and SFDVKD. The V and J ends lost 9 bases and 6 bases, in that order; junction bases with no gene match: 5. CDR3 in amino acids: CATGSGGDTQYF. CDR3 DNA: TGTGCCACCGGCTCCGGGGGGGATACGCAGTATTTT.